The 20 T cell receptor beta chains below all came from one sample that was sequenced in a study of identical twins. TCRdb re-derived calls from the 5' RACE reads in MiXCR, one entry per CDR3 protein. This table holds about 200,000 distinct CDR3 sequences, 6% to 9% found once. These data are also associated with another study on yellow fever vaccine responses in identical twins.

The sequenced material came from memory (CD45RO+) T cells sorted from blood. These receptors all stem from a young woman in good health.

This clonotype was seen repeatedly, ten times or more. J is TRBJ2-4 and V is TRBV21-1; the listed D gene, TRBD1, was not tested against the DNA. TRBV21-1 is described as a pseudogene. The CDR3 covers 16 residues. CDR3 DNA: TGTGCCAGCAGCGGGACAGGGGGGCTAGCCAAAAACATTCAGTACTTC. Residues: CASSGTGGLAKNIQYF.

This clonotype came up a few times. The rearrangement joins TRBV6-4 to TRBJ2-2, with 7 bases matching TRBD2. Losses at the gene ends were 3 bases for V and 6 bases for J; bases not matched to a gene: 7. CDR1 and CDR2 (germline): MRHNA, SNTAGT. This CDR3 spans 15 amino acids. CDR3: CASSERAGVAGELFF. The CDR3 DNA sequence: TGTGCCAGCAGTGAGCGGGCGGGAGTAGCCGGGGAGCTGTTTTTT.

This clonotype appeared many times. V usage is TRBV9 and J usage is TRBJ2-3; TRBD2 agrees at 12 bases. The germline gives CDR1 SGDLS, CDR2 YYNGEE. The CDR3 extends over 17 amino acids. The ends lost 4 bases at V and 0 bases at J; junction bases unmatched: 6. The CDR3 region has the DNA TGTGCCAGCAGCTCCGGACTAGCGGGGACTAGCACAGATACGCAGTATTTT. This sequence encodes CASSSGLAGTSTDTQYF.

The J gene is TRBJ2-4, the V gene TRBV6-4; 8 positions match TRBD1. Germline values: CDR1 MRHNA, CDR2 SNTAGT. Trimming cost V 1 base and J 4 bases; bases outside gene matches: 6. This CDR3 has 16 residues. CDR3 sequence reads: CASSDWVDRVKNIQYF. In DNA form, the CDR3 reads TGTGCCAGCAGTGACTGGGTGGACAGGGTAAAAAACATTCAGTACTTC.

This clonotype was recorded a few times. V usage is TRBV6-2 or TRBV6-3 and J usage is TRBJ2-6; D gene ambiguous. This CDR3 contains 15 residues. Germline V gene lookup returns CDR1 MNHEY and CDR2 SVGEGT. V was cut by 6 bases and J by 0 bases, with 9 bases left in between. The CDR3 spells CASSREGSGANVLTF. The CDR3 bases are TGTGCCAGCAGCCGAGAAGGCTCTGGGGCCAACGTCCTGACTTTC.

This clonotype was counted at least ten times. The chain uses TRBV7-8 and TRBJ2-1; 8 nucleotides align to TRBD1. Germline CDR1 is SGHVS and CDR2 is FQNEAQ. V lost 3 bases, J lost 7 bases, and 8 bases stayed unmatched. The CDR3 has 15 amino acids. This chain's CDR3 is CASSLAGQGVNEQFF. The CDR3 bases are TGTGCCAGCAGCTTGGCCGGACAGGGTGTAAATGAGCAGTTCTTC.

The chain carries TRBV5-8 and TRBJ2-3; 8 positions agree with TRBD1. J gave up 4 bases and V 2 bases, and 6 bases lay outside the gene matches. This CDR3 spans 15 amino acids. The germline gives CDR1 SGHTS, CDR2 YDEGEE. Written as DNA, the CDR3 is TGTGCCAGCAGCTTAACGGACAGGGCGGCAGATACGCAGTATTTT. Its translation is CASSLTDRAADTQYF.

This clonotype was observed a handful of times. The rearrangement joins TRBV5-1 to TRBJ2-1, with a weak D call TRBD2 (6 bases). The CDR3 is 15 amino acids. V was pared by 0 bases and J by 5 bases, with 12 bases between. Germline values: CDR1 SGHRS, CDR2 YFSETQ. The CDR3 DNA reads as TGCGCCAGCAGCTTGGAACGGGGGACCAACAATGAGCAGTTCTTC. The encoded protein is CASSLERGTNNEQFF.

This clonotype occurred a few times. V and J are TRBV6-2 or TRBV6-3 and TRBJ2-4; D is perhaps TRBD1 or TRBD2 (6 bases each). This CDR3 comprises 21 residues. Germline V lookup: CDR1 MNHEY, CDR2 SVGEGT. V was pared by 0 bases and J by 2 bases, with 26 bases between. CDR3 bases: TGTGCCAGCAGTTACTCCCCGACAGGAGGAAATAGGAGGGGAACCAAAAACATTCAGTACTTC. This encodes CASSYSPTGGNRRGTKNIQYF.

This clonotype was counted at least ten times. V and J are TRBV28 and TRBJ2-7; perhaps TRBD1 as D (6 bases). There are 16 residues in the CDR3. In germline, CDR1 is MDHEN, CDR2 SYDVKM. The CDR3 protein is CATNGGYQARGYEQYF. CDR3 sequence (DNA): TGTGCTACCAATGGGGGCTATCAGGCCAGGGGCTACGAGCAGTACTTC.

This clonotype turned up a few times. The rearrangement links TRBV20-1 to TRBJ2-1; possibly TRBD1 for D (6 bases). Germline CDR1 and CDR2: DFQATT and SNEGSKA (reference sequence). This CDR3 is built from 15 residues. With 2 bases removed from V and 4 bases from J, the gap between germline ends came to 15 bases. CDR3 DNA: TGCAGTGCTAGACCCCGTCTAGGGACATACAATGAGCAGTTCTTC. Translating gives CSARPRLGTYNEQFF.

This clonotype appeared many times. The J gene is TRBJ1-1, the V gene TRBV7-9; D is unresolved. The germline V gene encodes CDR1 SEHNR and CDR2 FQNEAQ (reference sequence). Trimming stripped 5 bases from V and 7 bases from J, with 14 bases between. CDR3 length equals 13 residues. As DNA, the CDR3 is TGTGCCAGCAGCCTCCCCCCGGGTGTTGAAGCTTTCTTT. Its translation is CASSLPPGVEAFF.

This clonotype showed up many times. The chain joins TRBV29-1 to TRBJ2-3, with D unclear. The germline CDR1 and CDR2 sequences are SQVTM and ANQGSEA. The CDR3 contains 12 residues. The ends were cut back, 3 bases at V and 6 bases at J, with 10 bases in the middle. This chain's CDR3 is CSVDRWADTQYF. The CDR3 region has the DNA TGCAGCGTTGATAGGTGGGCGGATACGCAGTATTTT.

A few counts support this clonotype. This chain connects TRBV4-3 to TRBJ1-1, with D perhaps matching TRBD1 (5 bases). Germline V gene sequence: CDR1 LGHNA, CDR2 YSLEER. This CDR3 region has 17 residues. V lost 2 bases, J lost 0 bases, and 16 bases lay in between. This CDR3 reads CASSQNSEGRLNTEAFF. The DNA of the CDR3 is TGCGCCAGCAGCCAAAATTCGGAGGGGAGGTTGAACACTGAAGCTTTCTTT.

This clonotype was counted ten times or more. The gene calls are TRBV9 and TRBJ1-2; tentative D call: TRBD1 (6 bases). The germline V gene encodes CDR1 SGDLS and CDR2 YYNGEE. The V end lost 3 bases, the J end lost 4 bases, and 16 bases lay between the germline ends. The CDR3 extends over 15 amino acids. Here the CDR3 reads CASSGTLGGAYGYTF. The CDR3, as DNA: TGTGCCAGCAGCGGAACACTGGGGGGGGCCTATGGCTACACCTTC.

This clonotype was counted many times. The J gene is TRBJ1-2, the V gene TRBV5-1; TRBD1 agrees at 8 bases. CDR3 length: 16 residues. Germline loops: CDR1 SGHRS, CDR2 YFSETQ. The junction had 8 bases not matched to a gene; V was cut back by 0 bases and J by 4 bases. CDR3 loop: CASSLDGGQGSYGYTF. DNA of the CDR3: TGCGCCAGCAGCTTGGATGGCGGACAGGGTTCCTATGGCTACACCTTC.

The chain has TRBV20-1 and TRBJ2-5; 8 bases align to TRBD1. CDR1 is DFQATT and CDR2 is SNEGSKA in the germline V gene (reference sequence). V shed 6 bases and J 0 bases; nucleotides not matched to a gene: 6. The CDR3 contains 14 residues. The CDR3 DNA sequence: TGCAGTGCCAACAGGGGGAGCAACCAAGAGACCCAGTACTTC. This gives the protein CSANRGSNQETQYF.

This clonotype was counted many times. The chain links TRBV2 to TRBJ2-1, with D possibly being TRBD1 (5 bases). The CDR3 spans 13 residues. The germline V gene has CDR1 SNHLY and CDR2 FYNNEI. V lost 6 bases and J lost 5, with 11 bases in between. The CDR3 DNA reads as TGTGCCAGCAGGCACGACAGAAACAATGAGCAGTTCTTC. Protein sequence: CASRHDRNNEQFF.

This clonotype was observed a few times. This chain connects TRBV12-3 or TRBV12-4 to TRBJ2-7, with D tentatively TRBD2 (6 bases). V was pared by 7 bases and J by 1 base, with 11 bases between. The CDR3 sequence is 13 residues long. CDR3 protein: CASTLGGSYEQYF. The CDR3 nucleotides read TGTGCCAGCACCCTCGGAGGGTCCTACGAGCAGTACTTC.

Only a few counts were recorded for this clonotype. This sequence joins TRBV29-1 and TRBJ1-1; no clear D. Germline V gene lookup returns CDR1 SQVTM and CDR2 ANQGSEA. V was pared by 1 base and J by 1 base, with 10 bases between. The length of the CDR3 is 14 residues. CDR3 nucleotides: TGCAGCGTTGAAGTGGGAATTGGGAACACTGAAGCTTTCTTT. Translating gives CSVEVGIGNTEAFF.